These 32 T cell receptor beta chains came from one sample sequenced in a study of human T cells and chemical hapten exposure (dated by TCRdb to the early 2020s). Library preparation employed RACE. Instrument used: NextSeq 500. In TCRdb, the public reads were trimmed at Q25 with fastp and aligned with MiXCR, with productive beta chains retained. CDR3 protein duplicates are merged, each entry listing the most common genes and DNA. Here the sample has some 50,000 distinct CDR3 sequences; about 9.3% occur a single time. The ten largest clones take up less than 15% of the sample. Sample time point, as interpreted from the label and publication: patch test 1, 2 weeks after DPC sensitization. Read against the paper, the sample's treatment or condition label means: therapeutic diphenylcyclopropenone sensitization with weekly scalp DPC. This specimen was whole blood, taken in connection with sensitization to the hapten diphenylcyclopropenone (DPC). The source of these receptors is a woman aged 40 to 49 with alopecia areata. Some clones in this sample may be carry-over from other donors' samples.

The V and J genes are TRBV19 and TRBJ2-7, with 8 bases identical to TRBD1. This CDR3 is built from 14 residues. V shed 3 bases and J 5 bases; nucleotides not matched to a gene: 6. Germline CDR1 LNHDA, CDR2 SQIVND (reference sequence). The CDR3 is CASSMGTGVNEQYF. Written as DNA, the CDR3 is TGTGCCAGTAGTATGGGGACAGGCGTCAACGAGCAGTACTTC.

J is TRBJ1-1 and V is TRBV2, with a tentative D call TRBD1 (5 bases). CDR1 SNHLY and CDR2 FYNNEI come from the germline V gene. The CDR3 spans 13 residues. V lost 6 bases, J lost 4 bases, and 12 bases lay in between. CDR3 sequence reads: CASRQGSGTEAFF. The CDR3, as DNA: TGTGCCAGCAGGCAGGGTTCTGGCACTGAAGCTTTCTTT.

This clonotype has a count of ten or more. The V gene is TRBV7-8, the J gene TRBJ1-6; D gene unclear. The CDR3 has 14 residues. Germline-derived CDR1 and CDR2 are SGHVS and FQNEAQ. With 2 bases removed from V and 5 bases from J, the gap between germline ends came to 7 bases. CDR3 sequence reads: CASSLNGDNSPLHF. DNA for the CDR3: TGTGCCAGCAGCTTAAATGGGGATAATTCACCCCTCCACTTT.

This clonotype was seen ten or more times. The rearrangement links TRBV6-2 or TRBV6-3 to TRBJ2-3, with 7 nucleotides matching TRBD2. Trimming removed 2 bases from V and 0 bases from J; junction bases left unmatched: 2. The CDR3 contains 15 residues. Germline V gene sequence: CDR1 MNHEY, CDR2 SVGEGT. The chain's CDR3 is CASSYSGVSTDTQYF. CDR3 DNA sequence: TGTGCCAGCAGTTACAGCGGGGTGAGCACAGATACGCAGTATTTT.

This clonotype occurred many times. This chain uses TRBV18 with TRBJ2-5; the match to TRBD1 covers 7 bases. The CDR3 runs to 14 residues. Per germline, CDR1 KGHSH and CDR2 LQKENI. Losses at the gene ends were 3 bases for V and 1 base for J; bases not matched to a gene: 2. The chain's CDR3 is CASSPTGLQETQYF. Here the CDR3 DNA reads TGTGCCAGCTCACCGACAGGGCTCCAAGAGACCCAGTACTTC.

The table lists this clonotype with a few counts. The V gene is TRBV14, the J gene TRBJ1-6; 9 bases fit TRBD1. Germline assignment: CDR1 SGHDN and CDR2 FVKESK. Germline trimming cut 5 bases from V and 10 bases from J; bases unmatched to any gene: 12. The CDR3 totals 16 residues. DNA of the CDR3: TGTGCCAGCAGCGCGCACGGACAGGGGCCCAGGTCACCCCTCCACTTT. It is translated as CASSAHGQGPRSPLHF.

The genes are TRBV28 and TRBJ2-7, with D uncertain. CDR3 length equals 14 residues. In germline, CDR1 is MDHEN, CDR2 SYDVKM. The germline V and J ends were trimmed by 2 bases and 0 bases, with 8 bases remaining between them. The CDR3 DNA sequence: TGTGCCAGCAGTTTACTGGGCGTCTCCTACGAGCAGTACTTC. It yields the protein CASSLLGVSYEQYF.

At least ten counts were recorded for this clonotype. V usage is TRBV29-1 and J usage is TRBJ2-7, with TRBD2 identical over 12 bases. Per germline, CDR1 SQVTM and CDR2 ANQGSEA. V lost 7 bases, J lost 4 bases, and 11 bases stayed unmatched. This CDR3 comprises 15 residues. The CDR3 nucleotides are TGCAGCGCCGGAAAACTAGCGGGGGGACAGTACGAGCAGTACTTC. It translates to CSAGKLAGGQYEQYF.

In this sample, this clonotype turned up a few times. The CDR3 DNA is TGTGCCAGCATCCGACGGCACGAGCAGTACTTC. It yields the protein CASIRRHEQYF. V and J are TRBV12-1 and TRBJ2-7. TRBV12-1 is reported as a pseudogene. CDR3 length: 11 residues.

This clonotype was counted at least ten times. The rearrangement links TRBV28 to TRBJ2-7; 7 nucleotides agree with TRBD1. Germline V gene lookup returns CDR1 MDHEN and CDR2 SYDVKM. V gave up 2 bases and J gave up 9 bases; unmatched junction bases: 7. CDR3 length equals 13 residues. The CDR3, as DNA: TGTGCCAGCAGTTTAGACAGGGTTGGAGGGCAGTACTTC. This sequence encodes CASSLDRVGGQYF.

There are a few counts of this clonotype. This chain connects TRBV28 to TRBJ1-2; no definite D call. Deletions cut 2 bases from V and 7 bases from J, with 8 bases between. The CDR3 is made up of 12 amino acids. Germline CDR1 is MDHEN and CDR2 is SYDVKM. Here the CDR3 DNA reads TGTGCCAGCAGTTTACTCCGGGGTGGCTACACCTTC. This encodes CASSLLRGGYTF.

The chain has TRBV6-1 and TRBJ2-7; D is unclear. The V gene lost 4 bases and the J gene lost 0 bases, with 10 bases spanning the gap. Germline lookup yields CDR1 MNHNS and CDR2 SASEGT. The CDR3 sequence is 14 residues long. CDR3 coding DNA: TGTGCCAGCAGTGTTCGGACGAGCTCCTACGAGCAGTACTTC. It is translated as CASSVRTSSYEQYF.

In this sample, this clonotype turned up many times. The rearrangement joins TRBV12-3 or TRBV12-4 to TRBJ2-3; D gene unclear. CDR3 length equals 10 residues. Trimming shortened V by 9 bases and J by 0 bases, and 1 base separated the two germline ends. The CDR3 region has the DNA TGTGCCAGTAGCACAGATACGCAGTATTTT. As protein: CASSTDTQYF.

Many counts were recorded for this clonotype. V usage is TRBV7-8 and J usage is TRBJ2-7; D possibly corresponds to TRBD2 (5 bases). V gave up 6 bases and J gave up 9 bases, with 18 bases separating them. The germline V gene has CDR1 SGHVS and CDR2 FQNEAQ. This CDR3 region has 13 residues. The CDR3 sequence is CASSMDGDFGQYF. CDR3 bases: TGTGCCAGCAGTATGGACGGGGATTTTGGGCAGTACTTC.

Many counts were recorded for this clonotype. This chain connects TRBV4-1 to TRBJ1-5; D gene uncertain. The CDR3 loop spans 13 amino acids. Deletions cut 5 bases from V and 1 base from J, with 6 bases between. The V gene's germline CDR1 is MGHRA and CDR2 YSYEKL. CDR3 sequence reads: CASSVQSNQPQHF. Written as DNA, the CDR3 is TGCGCCAGCAGCGTCCAAAGCAATCAGCCCCAGCATTTT.

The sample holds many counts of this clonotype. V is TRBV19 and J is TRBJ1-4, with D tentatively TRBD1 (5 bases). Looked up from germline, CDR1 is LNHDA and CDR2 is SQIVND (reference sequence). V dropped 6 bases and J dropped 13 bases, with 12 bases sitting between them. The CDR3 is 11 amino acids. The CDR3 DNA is TGTGCCAGTAGGAGAGGGGACGGACTGTTTTTT. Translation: CASRRGDGLFF.

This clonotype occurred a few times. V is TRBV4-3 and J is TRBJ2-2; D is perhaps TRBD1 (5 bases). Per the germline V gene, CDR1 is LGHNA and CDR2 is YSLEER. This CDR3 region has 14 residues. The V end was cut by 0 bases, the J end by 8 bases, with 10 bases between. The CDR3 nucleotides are TGCGCCAGCAGCCAAGACAGGGTTCCGGGGGAGCTGTTTTTT. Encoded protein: CASSQDRVPGELFF.

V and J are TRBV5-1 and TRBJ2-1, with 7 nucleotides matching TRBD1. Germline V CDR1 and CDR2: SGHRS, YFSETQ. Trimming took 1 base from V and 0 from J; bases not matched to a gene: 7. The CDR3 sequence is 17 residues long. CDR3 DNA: TGCGCCAGCAGCTTGCTCGGACAGGCCAGCTCCTACAATGAGCAGTTCTTC. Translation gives CASSLLGQASSYNEQFF.

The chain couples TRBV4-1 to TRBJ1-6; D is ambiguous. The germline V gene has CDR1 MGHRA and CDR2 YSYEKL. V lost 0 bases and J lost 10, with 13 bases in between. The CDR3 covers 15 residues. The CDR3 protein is CASSQDLASYSPLHF. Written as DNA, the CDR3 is TGCGCCAGCAGCCAAGATCTGGCATCCTACTCACCCCTCCACTTT.

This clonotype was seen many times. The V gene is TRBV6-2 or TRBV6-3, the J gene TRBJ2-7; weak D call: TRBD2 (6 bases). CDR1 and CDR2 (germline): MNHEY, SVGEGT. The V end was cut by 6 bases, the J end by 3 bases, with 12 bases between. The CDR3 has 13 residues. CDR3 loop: CASSEAGLYEQYF. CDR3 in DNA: TGTGCCAGCAGCGAAGCGGGTCTCTACGAGCAGTACTTC.

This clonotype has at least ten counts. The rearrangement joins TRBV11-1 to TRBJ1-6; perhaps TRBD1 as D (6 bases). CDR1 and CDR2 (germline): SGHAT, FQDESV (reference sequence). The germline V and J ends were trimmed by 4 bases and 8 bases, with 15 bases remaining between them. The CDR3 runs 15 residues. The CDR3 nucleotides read TGTGCCAGCAGCTCGGACAGCCTCAGTGATTCACCCCTCCACTTT. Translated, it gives CASSSDSLSDSPLHF.

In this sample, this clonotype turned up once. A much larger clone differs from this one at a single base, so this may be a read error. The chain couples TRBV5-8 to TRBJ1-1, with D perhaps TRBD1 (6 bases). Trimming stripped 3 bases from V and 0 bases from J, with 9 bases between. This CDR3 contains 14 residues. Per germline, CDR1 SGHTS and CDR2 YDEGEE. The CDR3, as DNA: TGTGCCAGCAGCTCGGACAGACTGAACACTGAAGCTTTCTTT. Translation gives CASSSDRLNTEAFF.

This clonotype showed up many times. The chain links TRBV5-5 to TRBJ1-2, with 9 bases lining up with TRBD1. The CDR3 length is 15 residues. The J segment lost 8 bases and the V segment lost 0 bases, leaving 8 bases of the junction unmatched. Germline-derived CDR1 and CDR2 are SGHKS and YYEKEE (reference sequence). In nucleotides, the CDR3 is TGTGCCAGCAGCTTGGATCTGGGGACAGGGAACGGCTACACCTTC. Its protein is CASSLDLGTGNGYTF.

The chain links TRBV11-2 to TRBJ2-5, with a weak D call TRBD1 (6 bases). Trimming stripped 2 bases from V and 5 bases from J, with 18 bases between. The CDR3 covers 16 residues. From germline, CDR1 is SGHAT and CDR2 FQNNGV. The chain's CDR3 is CASSLNDRQLGETQYF. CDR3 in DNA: TGTGCCAGCAGCTTAAACGACAGGCAGTTAGGGGAGACCCAGTACTTC.

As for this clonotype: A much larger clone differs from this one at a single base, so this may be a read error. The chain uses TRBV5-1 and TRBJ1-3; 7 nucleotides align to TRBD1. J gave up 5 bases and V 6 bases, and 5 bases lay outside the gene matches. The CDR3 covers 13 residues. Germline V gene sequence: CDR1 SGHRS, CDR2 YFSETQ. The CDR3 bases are TGCGCCAGCACCGGGACAGCAAGAAACACCATATATTTT. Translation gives CASTGTARNTIYF.

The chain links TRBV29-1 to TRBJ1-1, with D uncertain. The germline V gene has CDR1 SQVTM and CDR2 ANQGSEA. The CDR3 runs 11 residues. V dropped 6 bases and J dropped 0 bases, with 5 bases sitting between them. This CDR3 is CSVAVNTEAFF. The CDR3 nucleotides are TGCAGCGTAGCAGTGAACACTGAAGCTTTCTTT.

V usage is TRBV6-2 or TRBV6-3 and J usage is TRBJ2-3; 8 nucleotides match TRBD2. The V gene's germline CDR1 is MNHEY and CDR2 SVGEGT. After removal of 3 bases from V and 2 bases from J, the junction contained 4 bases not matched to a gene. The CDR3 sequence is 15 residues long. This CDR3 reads CASSYASGPTDTQYF. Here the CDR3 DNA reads TGTGCCAGCAGTTATGCTAGCGGGCCCACAGATACGCAGTATTTT.

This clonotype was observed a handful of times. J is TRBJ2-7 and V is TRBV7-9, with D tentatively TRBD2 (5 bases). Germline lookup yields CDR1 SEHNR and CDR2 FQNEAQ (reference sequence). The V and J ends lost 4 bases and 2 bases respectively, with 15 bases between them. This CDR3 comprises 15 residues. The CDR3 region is CASSSSGSITYEQYF. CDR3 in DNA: TGTGCCAGCAGCTCTTCGGGATCGATTACCTACGAGCAGTACTTC. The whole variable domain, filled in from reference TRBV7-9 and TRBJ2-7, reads DTGVSQNPRHKITKRGQNVTFRCDPISEHNRLYWYRQTLGQGPEFLTYFQNEAQLEKSRLLSDRFSAERPKGSFSTLEIQRTEQGDSAMYLCASSSSGSITYEQYFGPGTRLTVT.

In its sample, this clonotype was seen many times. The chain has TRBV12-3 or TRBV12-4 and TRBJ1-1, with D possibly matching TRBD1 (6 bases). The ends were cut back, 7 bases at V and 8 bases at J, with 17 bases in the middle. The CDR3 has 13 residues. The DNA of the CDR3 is TGTGCCAGCAATCCTGCACGGACAGTGGAAGCTTTCTTT. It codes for CASNPARTVEAFF.

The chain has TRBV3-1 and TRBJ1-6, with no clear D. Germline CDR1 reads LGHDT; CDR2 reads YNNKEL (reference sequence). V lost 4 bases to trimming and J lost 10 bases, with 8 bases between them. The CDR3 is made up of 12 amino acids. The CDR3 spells CASSRVRSPLHF. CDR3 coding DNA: TGTGCCAGCAGCCGGGTAAGGTCACCCCTCCACTTT.

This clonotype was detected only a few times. CDR3 protein: CASSLERVGGSPANTGELFF. CDR3 nucleotide sequence: TGTGCCAGCAGTTTAGAGCGCGTCGGGGGGTCTCCTGCGAACACCGGGGAGCTGTTTTTT. The chain couples TRBV12-3 or TRBV12-4 to TRBJ2-2, with 7 bases that match TRBD2. This CDR3 comprises 20 residues. V was clipped by 1 base and J by 0 bases; unmatched bases: 14.

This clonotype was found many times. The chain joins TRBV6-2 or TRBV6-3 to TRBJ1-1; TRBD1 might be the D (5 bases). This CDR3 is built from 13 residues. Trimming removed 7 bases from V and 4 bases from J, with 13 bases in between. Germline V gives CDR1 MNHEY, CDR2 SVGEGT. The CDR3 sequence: CASIFSGATEAFF. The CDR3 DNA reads TGTGCCAGCATTTTCAGTGGGGCCACTGAAGCTTTCTTT.